The clone carrying this T cell receptor beta chain showed up many times. Its target is unknown. Germline loops: CDR1 SQVTM, CDR2 ANQGSEA. The CDR3 has 13 residues. The germline V and J ends were trimmed by 4 bases and 6 bases, with 14 bases remaining between them. For TCR, cDNA came from 5'RACE template switching, which added a universal primer site and UMIs. TCRdb recomputed calls from the 5' RACE reads with MiXCR, one row per CDR3 protein. The data show some 120,000 distinct CDR3 sequences, more than 7.5% seen once. The sample is drawn from a study of T cells after yellow fever vaccination. About the research overall: The SMART-Seq v4 Ultra Low Input method served to prepare the low-cell-number fractions.

Findings and caveats of the study: The study re-detected most primary-vaccination clones after the booster (under 97% CD4, just over 85% CD8). CD4 and CD8 compartments shared a small share of clonotypes.

The TCR sequence derives from a man aged 25 to 40 who received the YFV17D yellow fever vaccine. The J gene is TRBJ2-3, the V gene TRBV29-1; D may be TRBD1 or TRBD2 (5 bases each). Sequencing used CD8+ T cells sorted from PBMCs, obtained 45 days after the yellow fever booster vaccination. The CDR3 DNA reads TGCAGCGTTGGAGGGGCTAATACCGATACGCAGTATTTT. This codes for CSVGGANTDTQYF.